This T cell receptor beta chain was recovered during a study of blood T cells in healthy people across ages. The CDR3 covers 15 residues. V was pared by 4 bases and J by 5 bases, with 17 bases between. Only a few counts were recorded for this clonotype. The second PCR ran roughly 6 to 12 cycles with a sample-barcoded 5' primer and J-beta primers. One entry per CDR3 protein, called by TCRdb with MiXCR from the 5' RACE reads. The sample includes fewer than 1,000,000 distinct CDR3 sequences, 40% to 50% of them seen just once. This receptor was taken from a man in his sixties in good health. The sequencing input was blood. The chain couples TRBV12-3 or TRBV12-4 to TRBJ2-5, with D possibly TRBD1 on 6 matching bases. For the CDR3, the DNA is TGTGCCAGCAGTTCAGACAGGTTGGACTTGGAGACCCAGTACTTC. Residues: CASSSDRLDLETQYF.